This TCR beta chain was identified in a study of cytomegalovirus exposure and HLA in healthy donors (dated by TCRdb to 2016 to 2017). Broadly, across the study: An earlier analysis of several hundred of the donors reported 276 Gb of sequence data and roughly 100 million unique TCR beta sequences from 150 million to 200 million T cells. Rather than drawing on any new phenotypic data, the later analysis identified candidate immune exposures from TCR beta sequences and the way those sequences occurred across donors. Using immunosequencing, the study profiled T cell repertoires from fewer than 700 subjects and related those repertoires to cytomegalovirus serostatus. Typing coverage differed by locus: A, B, C, DRB1 and DQB1 were typed in about 620-630 donors, DQA1 in 500 to 550, DPA1 in 600 to 610, and DPB1 in about 450. A later analysis re-analyzed previously published TCR beta repertoires from roughly 690 donors and added high-resolution HLA genotyping to study TCR occurrence patterns. Donor age, sex, ethnicity and CMV serostatus were compiled together with the repertoire data. Class I and class II HLA loci were covered by the typing at four-digit resolution. Across 300 to 400 genotyped donors of the cohort, an average of approximately 240,000 unique TCR beta nucleotide sequences per donor were sequenced, and roughly 20% of those sequences were non-productive. An early release that covered 640 HLA-typed donors contained 250 to 350 gigabases of sequencing data and roughly 84 million unique TCR sequences. Of the roughly 400 genotyped donors, roughly 80% fell in the genetic ancestry cluster associated with self-reported Caucasian donors. To decide whether each TCR beta V gene segment behaved as functional or pseudogenic, an earlier analysis of some 540 of the donors relied on high-throughput TCR beta sequencing. In a later genetic analysis, genome-wide SNP genotypes for about 55% of the roughly 700 donors were used, and that subset was treated as a discovery cohort. High-throughput TCR immunosequencing, statistical association of individual TCRs with disease status, and machine learning were combined to predict cytomegalovirus infection status. The study was designed to test whether signatures of past pathogen exposure could be identified by cataloging public T cell receptors. Every repertoire in the discovery cohort had been generated on one and the same sequencing platform. A separate validation cohort of 100 to 150 different subjects was used in addition to the roughly 700-subject first cohort. Roughly five DR-DQ haplotypes were treated as single units for association and clustering because of strong linkage in the cohort.

The paper as a whole reports these results and caveats: Correlated functional status among segregating V segments might be attributable to linkage disequilibrium, but an unknown experimental factor could not be ruled out. In a later analysis, around 15,000 TCR beta sequences were associated with specific HLA alleles at a false discovery rate of 0.05. For the cohort, immune exposure information was limited to CMV serostatus. The presence/absence analyses assumed that sequencing depth was roughly uniform across donors, and that assumption may not be true. A later analysis found that most CMV-associated TCR beta chains appeared HLA-restricted, with HLA associations seemingly driven largely by CMV exposure. A further reported finding was that TCR beta sequences accurately predicted the HLA-A and HLA-B alleles for most subjects in the first cohort. A later analysis reported that several top co-occurrence clusters appeared linked to parvovirus B19, influenza, CMV and Epstein-Barr virus. According to a later genetic analysis, donors in an Asian-associated ancestry cluster had fewer N-insertions in productive TCRs than the roughly 670-donor mean. In a later genetic analysis, a missense DCLRE1C variant was associated with V-gene and J-gene trimming of TCR beta chains, and the association was replicated in an independent cohort. Because some donors lacked HLA typing at each locus, the association tests relied only on the typed subset. Because counts were too low, 15 to 20 rarely observed V segments, including chromosome 9 orphons, were left out of the earlier analysis of approximately 500 of the donors. The study gave a list of roughly 150 TCR beta chains associated with cytomegalovirus. In vitro tests confirmed that three of the cytomegalovirus-associated TCR beta chains recognize cytomegalovirus antigens. In a later analysis, the rate of TCR association differed among HLA loci, with DRB1 alleles having the most associated TCRs and HLA-C alleles having the fewest. When HLA alleles, especially DR and DQ, strongly co-occurred, TCR associations were difficult to assign to individual alleles. Some IMGT-functional V segments, including TRBV6-2 and TRBV6-3, could not be distinguished by the 87-base-pair reads and were therefore excluded. The classifier was reported to diagnose cytomegalovirus status with high specificity and sensitivity in both the original and validation cohorts. The cohort was sequenced for TCR beta chains only, and without alpha or paired-chain data the features that could be detected were limited. In an earlier analysis of more than 450 of the donors, most TCR beta V segments were observed in productive rearrangements about 90% or about 30% of the time, broadly matching IMGT annotations. According to the authors, the approach could potentially be generalized to other disease states and immunological phenotypes. While some public TCRs were present in many individuals, most TCR sequences turned up only very rarely across donors. A later analysis found that HLA-associated TCR beta chains were more clonally expanded and had lower generation probabilities than equally common non-associated chains. A cluster of highly shared sequence variants was judged likely to be a technical artifact of the sequencing pipeline.

Receptor libraries were prepared by the immunoSEQ multiplex PCR assay. For the multiplex PCR, a mixture combining 60 forward primers for TCR Vbeta segments and 13 reverse primers for TCR Jbeta segments was used. A multiplex PCR assay on genomic DNA amplified the CDR3 region of rearranged TCR beta genes. The amplified TCR beta libraries were sequenced on the Illumina HiSeq System as 87-base-pair reads. Per the source publication's procedure: A later analysis tallied tens of millions of unique TCR beta chains across the 650 to 750 repertoires, and about 10 million of those chains were shared by two or more donors. Raw reads were error-corrected and collapsed into unique sequences by a nearest-neighbor algorithm in which closely related sequences were merged to remove PCR and sequencing errors. Alignment of CDR3 sequences to IMGT reference sequences was used to assign V, D and J gene segments. For a sequence to be retained, a match of at least six nucleotides to both a V gene segment and a J gene segment was required. A rearrangement counted as productive if the CDR3 had no stop codons and remained in frame with V and J, and every other rearrangement counted as non-productive. Following IMGT convention, CDR3 was defined as the stretch from the second conserved V-encoded cysteine to the conserved J-encoded phenylalanine. The earlier analysis of some 600 of the donors excluded sequences that lacked an unambiguous match to a single V gene segment. An earlier analysis of some 500 of the donors classified V segments as functional when productive rearrangements were above 56.7% and as segregating when the standard deviation between donors was above 5%. A statistical classification framework was built to diagnose cytomegalovirus status from the catalog of TCR beta chain sequences. V and J gene assignment, in a later analysis, came from comparing TCR nucleotide sequences with IMGT/GENE-DB human TR gene sequences. In a later analysis, CDR3 sequences and most-parsimonious VDJ recombination scenarios were assigned using the TCRdist pipeline. In a later analysis, each TCR beta chain was defined by its CDR3 amino acid sequence together with its V-gene family, and reads without a unique V-gene family were excluded. In a later analysis, 500 to 700 highly shared, low-generation-probability nucleotide sequences were removed to address suspected cross-contamination and a sequencing artifact. In a later analysis, a clonal expansion index was calculated for each public chain from normalized within-repertoire ranks of inferred template counts. In a later analysis, generation probabilities were computed using a VDJ recombination model fitted to out-of-frame rearrangements, and the results were checked against IGoR. A later analysis scored TCR-TCR, TCR-HLA and TCR-CMV co-occurrence with hypergeometric tests, applying a repertoire-size bias correction to TCR pairs. A later analysis estimated false discovery rates by permuting HLA or CMV assignments 20 times. In a later analysis, co-occurring TCRs were grouped with DBSCAN, and TCRdist sequence similarity was added when clustering was performed within HLA-allele-positive subsets. Repertoires with fewer than 30,000 or more than 120,000 public chains were left out of co-occurrence clustering, as were a handful of repertoires with anomalous nucleotide sharing. TCRdb stores this immuneACCESS table with in-frame sequences only. Part of the clones is absent; in the studies checked, under half of the shortfall reflects unresolved V genes, and no reason is known for the rest. The V and J calls and clone size come from that table; D and trimming were worked out from the DNA. Recorded for this sample are over 150,000 clones; about four fifths of them occurred a single time. The ten top clones hold around 4.8% of the sample.

This clone was counted between two and nine times. Its target antigen remains unknown. One base away there is no much larger clone; base qualities are not given. The junction shows trimming of 5 bases on V and 9 bases on J, and the gene matches do not reach 10 bases of it. The CDR3 holds 14 amino acids from the cysteine to the phenylalanine. The read is trimmed to its CDR3 DNA, 42 bases read in frame from base 1. CDR1 and CDR2, per the germline V gene, are MGHRA and YSYEKL. The cohort comprised 670 or so healthy bone marrow donors. At the time of sampling, all cohort members were nominally healthy, though unrecorded immune exposures were likely present. The donor was CMV seronegative and was included in the group of a few hundred seronegative cohort members. Every donor gave a peripheral blood sample, and the peripheral blood mononuclear cells from that sample were used for TCR beta sequencing. Genomic DNA was extracted from the blood cell samples with the Qiagen DNeasy Blood Extraction Kit.

Rearrangement joined TRBV4-1 to TRBJ2-1; TRBD2 matches 7 bases in the middle. Sample: PBMCs. The sequence was obtained from a man aged 18-30 years in good health and CMV-seronegative. This receptor has the CDR3 CASSFLGLVVEQFF. Here is the DNA: TGCGCCAGCAGCTTCCTCGGACTAGTTGTTGAGCAGTTCTTC.